These 11 T cell receptor beta chains were all obtained from the same sample, sequenced in a study of blood T cell repertoires in COVID-19. Sequencing was performed with immunoSEQ multiplex PCR; in TCRdb, only in-frame clones are kept and a portion is missing. The sample consists of about 220,000 clones, around 89% of them appearing once. Source material: PBMCs or T cells enriched from blood (not recorded which). The receptors were gathered from a man aged 30-40 years who had been exposed to COVID-19.

This clone has only a few counts. CDR3 sequence reads: CASSGPNSSGYTF. CDR3 DNA: TGTGCCAGCAGTGGGCCGAACAGTTCCGGCTACACCTTC. The chain carries TRBV6-2 or TRBV6-3 and TRBJ1-2, with no clear D. V gave up 5 bases and J gave up 8 bases, with 15 bases separating them. Germline CDR1 is MNHEY and CDR2 is SVGEGT. CDR3 size: 13 residues.

V usage is TRBV5-6 and J usage is TRBJ2-3, with D tentatively TRBD1 (6 bases). The CDR3 totals 13 residues. Trimming took off 0 bases at V and 5 bases at J, with 7 bases between the two ends. The germline CDR1 and CDR2 sequences are SGHDT and YYEEEE. The chain's CDR3 is CASSLAGEDTQYF. Written as DNA, the CDR3 is TGTGCCAGCAGCTTGGCAGGGGAAGATACGCAGTATTTT.

The chain couples TRBV29-1 to TRBJ2-2; 7 bases match TRBD1. V trimming: 2 bases; J trimming: 6 bases; junction bases outside the gene matches: 3. This CDR3 spans 13 amino acids. Germline assignment: CDR1 SQVTM and CDR2 ANQGSEA. This CDR3 reads CSVEWQGAGELFF. The CDR3, as DNA: TGCAGCGTTGAATGGCAGGGGGCCGGGGAGCTGTTTTTT.

The table lists this clone with a count of one. This chain uses TRBV7-6 with TRBJ2-7; 8 nucleotides line up with TRBD1. Per germline, CDR1 SGHVS and CDR2 FNYEAQ. The CDR3 is 15 amino acids. Trimming took 8 bases from V and 5 from J; bases not matched to a gene: 14. The CDR3 protein is CASAPLLQGGHEQYF. CDR3 in DNA: TGTGCCAGCGCCCCACTCTTACAGGGGGGCCACGAGCAGTACTTC.

This clone was detected only once. The chain employs TRBV25-1 and TRBJ1-1; 7 bases fit TRBD1. The V gene's germline CDR1 is MGHDK and CDR2 SYGVNS. This CDR3 contains 13 residues. Trimming removed 4 bases from V and 4 bases from J; junction bases left unmatched: 3. As DNA, the CDR3 is TGTGCCAGCAGTGTTACAGGGGTCACTGAAGCTTTCTTT. Residues: CASSVTGVTEAFF.

The chain couples TRBV5-3 to TRBJ1-2; 8 bases agree with TRBD1. TRBV5-3 is an ORF, with its function uncertain. There are 11 residues in the CDR3. The V gene end was trimmed by 10 bases and the J gene end by 6 bases; junction bases not matched to a gene: 5. This chain's CDR3 is CAADRGHGYTF. The CDR3 nucleotides are TGTGCCGCCGACAGGGGTCATGGCTACACCTTC.

V usage is TRBV5-1 and J usage is TRBJ2-2, with D possibly matching TRBD2 (6 bases). Trimming stripped 0 bases from V and 5 bases from J, with 11 bases between. Germline V lookup: CDR1 SGHRS, CDR2 YFSETQ. This CDR3 region has 15 residues. The CDR3 here is CASSLARGNTGELFF. The CDR3 region has the DNA TGCGCCAGCAGCTTGGCCCGGGGGAATACCGGGGAGCTGTTTTTT.

The rearrangement uses TRBV10-3 and TRBJ2-2; D unresolved. This CDR3 is 12 amino acids long. V was shortened by 6 bases and J by 3 bases, with 5 bases between the two germline ends. The V gene's germline CDR1 is ENHRY and CDR2 SYGVKD. The CDR3 DNA is TGTGCCATCAGGGCCTACACCGGGGAGCTGTTTTTT. This encodes CAIRAYTGELFF.

The chain carries TRBV9 and TRBJ1-1; the D is unclear. The length of the CDR3 is 11 residues. Germline CDR1 is SGDLS and CDR2 is YYNGEE. The germline V and J ends were trimmed by 4 bases and 4 bases, with 5 bases remaining between them. The CDR3 coding sequence is TGTGCCAGCAGCCCGGTCACTGAAGCTTTCTTT. Its translation: CASSPVTEAFF.

CDR3 region: CASRETWRGEKLFF. CDR3 coding DNA: TGTGCCAGCAGGGAGACTTGGAGGGGTGAAAAACTGTTTTTT. This rearrangement joins TRBV6-5 to TRBJ1-4, with D perhaps matching TRBD1 (5 bases). The CDR3 loop spans 14 amino acids. Germline CDR1 and CDR2: MNHEY and SVGAGI. V was pared by 6 bases and J by 7 bases, with 15 bases between.

The chain couples TRBV9 to TRBJ1-1; possible D gene TRBD1, 6 bases. Germline values: CDR1 SGDLS, CDR2 YYNGEE. Trimming pared 0 bases from V and 4 bases from J, leaving 13 bases between. This CDR3 spans 15 amino acids. CDR3 region: CASSVARGGLTEAFF. CDR3 in DNA: TGTGCCAGCAGCGTAGCTAGGGGGGGCCTCACTGAAGCTTTCTTT.